These 2 T cell receptor beta chains share one sample of origin, sequenced in a study of blood T cells in healthy people across ages. Sample-barcoded 5' priming and a J-beta primer mix drove a second PCR of 7 to 11 cycles. TCRdb called the 5' RACE reads again in MiXCR, with one record for every CDR3 protein. The sample has approximately 850,000 distinct CDR3 sequences, roughly 60% seen once. Source material: blood. All receptors derive from a man aged 25 to 45 in good health.

The rearrangement joins TRBV27 to TRBJ2-5; tentatively, D is TRBD1 (6 bases). The germline CDR1 and CDR2 sequences are MNHEY and SMNVEV (reference sequence). This CDR3 is 12 amino acids long. V gave up 7 bases and J gave up 11 bases, with 17 bases separating them. CDR3 nucleotides: TGTGCCAGCAAGGTGGGGGCTAATGAGCAGTACTTC. Protein sequence: CASKVGANEQYF.

The rearrangement joins TRBV14 to TRBJ1-2, with D tentatively TRBD1 (5 bases). The germline V and J ends were trimmed by 1 base and 6 bases, with 9 bases remaining between them. This CDR3 contains 13 residues. Germline V gives CDR1 SGHDN, CDR2 FVKESK. In DNA, the CDR3 is TGTGCCAGCAGCCAAGCAGGGATCCATGGCTACACCTTC. Amino acids: CASSQAGIHGYTF.